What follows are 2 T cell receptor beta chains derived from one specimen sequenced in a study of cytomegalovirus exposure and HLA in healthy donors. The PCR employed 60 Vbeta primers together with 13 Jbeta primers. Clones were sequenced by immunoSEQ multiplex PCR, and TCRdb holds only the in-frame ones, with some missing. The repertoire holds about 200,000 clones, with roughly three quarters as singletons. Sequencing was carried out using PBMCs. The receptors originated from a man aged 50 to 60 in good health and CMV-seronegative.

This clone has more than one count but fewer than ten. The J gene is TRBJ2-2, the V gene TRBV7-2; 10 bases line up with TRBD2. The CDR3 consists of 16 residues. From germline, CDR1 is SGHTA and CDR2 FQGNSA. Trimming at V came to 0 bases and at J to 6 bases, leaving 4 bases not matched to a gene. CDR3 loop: CASSLAGSGRAGELFF. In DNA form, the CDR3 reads TGTGCCAGCAGCTTAGCGGGCAGCGGGAGGGCCGGGGAGCTGTTTTTT.

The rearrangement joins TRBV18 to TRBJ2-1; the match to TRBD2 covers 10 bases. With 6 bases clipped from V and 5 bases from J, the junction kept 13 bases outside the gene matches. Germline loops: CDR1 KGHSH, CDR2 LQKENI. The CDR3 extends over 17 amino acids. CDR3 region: CASSREPGLALNNEQFF. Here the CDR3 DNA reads TGTGCCAGCTCGCGAGAACCGGGACTAGCGCTGAACAATGAGCAGTTCTTC. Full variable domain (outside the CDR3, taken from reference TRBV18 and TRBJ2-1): NAGVMQNPRHLVRRRGQEARLRCSPMKGHSHVYWYRQLPEEGLKFMVYLQKENIIDESGMPKERFSAEFPKEGPSILRIQQVVRGDSAAYFCASSREPGLALNNEQFFGPGTRLTVL.